These T cell receptor beta chains were read from a single sample in a study of response to subunit inactivated influenza vaccine. TCRdb processed the RT-PCR reads anew with MiXCR; each CDR3 protein has one entry. Found here are 500,000 or so distinct CDR3 sequences, 16% of them singletons; the top ten hold approximately 3%. The source was CD4+ T cells sorted from PBMCs, collected about 24 months after vaccination. These receptors all come from a man between 50 and 75 years old who received an inactivated influenza vaccine. CDR3s include the opening cysteine and the closing phenylalanine or tryptophan. Each record gives: J gene, V gene, clone size, D gene, CDR3 DNA, CDR3 protein. The D gene is left open where the match is weak. Clone size is stated in some rows and not others, as once, few, many or a class when expanded.

j_call: TRBJ2-3
v_call: TRBV20-1
clone_size: many
d_call: .
cdr3_nt: TGCAGTGCTAGTGGCGTGGGGGAGACAGATACGCAGTATTTT
cdr3_aa: CSASGVGETDTQYF

j_call: TRBJ2-1
v_call: TRBV6-2/TRBV6-3
clone_size: .
d_call: TRBD1
cdr3_nt: TGTGCCAGCAGTTACAGTTCACAGGGGGCGGACAATGAGCAGTTCTTC
cdr3_aa: CASSYSSQGADNEQFF

j_call: TRBJ2-1
v_call: TRBV4-2
clone_size: many
d_call: TRBD2
cdr3_nt: TGTGCCAGCAGCCAAGTAGCTAGCGGGGTCGGTGAGCAGTTCTTC
cdr3_aa: CASSQVASGVGEQFF

j_call: TRBJ2-5
v_call: TRBV5-1
clone_size: many
d_call: .
cdr3_nt: TGCGCCAGCAGCTTGGGCCAGGGGCGGGGAGAGACCCAGTACTTC
cdr3_aa: CASSLGQGRGETQYF

j_call: TRBJ1-6
v_call: TRBV4-3
clone_size: .
d_call: TRBD1
cdr3_nt: TGCGCCAGCAGCCAAGGCACAGGGGCCGATAATTCACCCCTCCACTTT
cdr3_aa: CASSQGTGADNSPLHF

j_call: TRBJ1-1
v_call: TRBV10-3
clone_size: many
d_call: .
cdr3_nt: TGTGCCATCAGTGGACAGCGAAACACTGAAGCTTTCTTT
cdr3_aa: CAISGQRNTEAFF

j_call: TRBJ2-7
v_call: TRBV6-2/TRBV6-3
clone_size: .
d_call: .
cdr3_nt: TGTGCCAGCAGCCATATCCCAAGCGGGCACTCCTACGAGCAGTACTTC
cdr3_aa: CASSHIPSGHSYEQYF

j_call: TRBJ2-7
v_call: TRBV7-9
clone_size: few
d_call: TRBD1
cdr3_nt: TGTGCCAGCACCCAGGGACAGGGTAGGACCTACGAGCAGTACTTC
cdr3_aa: CASTQGQGRTYEQYF

j_call: TRBJ2-7
v_call: TRBV5-1
clone_size: .
d_call: TRBD1
cdr3_nt: TGCGCCAGCAGCGTCGGACAGGGCAACTACGAGCAGTACTTC
cdr3_aa: CASSVGQGNYEQYF

j_call: TRBJ2-5
v_call: TRBV4-3
clone_size: .
d_call: .
cdr3_nt: TGCGCCAGCAGCCAAGAAGTGGAAGAGACCCAGTACTTC
cdr3_aa: CASSQEVEETQYF

j_call: TRBJ2-7
v_call: TRBV12-3/TRBV12-4
clone_size: few
d_call: .
cdr3_nt: TGTGCCAGTCAGTTTAGGGGGATGTACGAGCAGTACTTC
cdr3_aa: CASQFRGMYEQYF

j_call: TRBJ2-5
v_call: TRBV20-1
clone_size: .
d_call: TRBD2
cdr3_nt: TGCAGTGCTTCCCAAGCGGGGGGGCAAGAGACCCAGTACTTC
cdr3_aa: CSASQAGGQETQYF

j_call: TRBJ2-7
v_call: TRBV6-2/TRBV6-3
clone_size: many
d_call: .
cdr3_nt: TGTGCCAGCAGGGATTACGAGCAGTACTTC
cdr3_aa: CASRDYEQYF

j_call: TRBJ1-2
v_call: TRBV20-1
clone_size: .
d_call: .
cdr3_nt: TGCAGTGCTAGTTTCGGCTCTAGTGGCTACACCTTC
cdr3_aa: CSASFGSSGYTF

j_call: TRBJ2-2
v_call: TRBV18
clone_size: .
d_call: TRBD1
cdr3_nt: TGTGCCAGCTCAACACAGGGGGCTTACACCGGGGAGCTGTTTTTT
cdr3_aa: CASSTQGAYTGELFF

j_call: TRBJ2-3
v_call: TRBV11-2
clone_size: .
d_call: .
cdr3_nt: TGTGCCAGCAGCTTAGGGCCGCAGCGGTCAGATACGCAGTATTTT
cdr3_aa: CASSLGPQRSDTQYF

j_call: TRBJ2-3
v_call: TRBV27
clone_size: many
d_call: TRBD2
cdr3_nt: TGTGCCAGCATGGTGCAGCGGGGTGATACGCAGTATTTT
cdr3_aa: CASMVQRGDTQYF

j_call: TRBJ2-7
v_call: TRBV4-2
clone_size: few
d_call: .
cdr3_nt: TGTGCCAGCAGCCAAGATACGTTAGGGTACGAGCAGTACTTC
cdr3_aa: CASSQDTLGYEQYF

j_call: TRBJ2-7
v_call: TRBV28
clone_size: .
d_call: .
cdr3_nt: TGTGCCAGCAGTTTATGGTACCAAGGGTATTACGAGCAGTACTTC
cdr3_aa: CASSLWYQGYYEQYF

j_call: TRBJ2-2
v_call: TRBV5-1
clone_size: few
d_call: .
cdr3_nt: TGCGCCAGCAGCCCAAATGTTGGAGGGACCGGGGAGCTGTTTTTT
cdr3_aa: CASSPNVGGTGELFF

j_call: TRBJ2-7
v_call: TRBV28
clone_size: few
d_call: .
cdr3_nt: TGTGCAGCTAAACAGGGTAGGTCCTACGAGCAGTACTTC
cdr3_aa: CAAKQGRSYEQYF

j_call: TRBJ2-2
v_call: TRBV5-1
clone_size: few
d_call: .
cdr3_nt: TGCGCCAGCAGCCCCTCTTCCGGGAACACCGGGGAGCTGTTTTTT
cdr3_aa: CASSPSSGNTGELFF

j_call: TRBJ2-1
v_call: TRBV12-3/TRBV12-4
clone_size: many
d_call: .
cdr3_nt: TGTGCCAGCAGTTCCCAGGCTGCGCAGTTCTTC
cdr3_aa: CASSSQAAQFF

j_call: TRBJ2-3
v_call: TRBV6-2/TRBV6-3
clone_size: .
d_call: TRBD1
cdr3_nt: TGTGCCAGCAGTTCCCGACAGGGGCGAAGCACAGATACGCAGTATTTT
cdr3_aa: CASSSRQGRSTDTQYF

j_call: TRBJ1-2
v_call: TRBV2
clone_size: .
d_call: TRBD1
cdr3_nt: TGTGCCAGCAGTGAACGTAGGACAGGCTCCCCTCAAGGCTACACCTTC
cdr3_aa: CASSERRTGSPQGYTF

j_call: TRBJ1-6
v_call: TRBV3-1
clone_size: few
d_call: .
cdr3_nt: TGTGCCAGCAGCCAAGGGACTTCACCCCTCCACTTT
cdr3_aa: CASSQGTSPLHF

j_call: TRBJ2-1
v_call: TRBV9
clone_size: .
d_call: .
cdr3_nt: TGTGCCAGCAGCGTTAACACCCGCTCCTACAATGAGCAGTTCTTC
cdr3_aa: CASSVNTRSYNEQFF

j_call: TRBJ2-5
v_call: TRBV14
clone_size: few
d_call: .
cdr3_nt: TGTGCCAGCAGCGCCTCTAGATCTGGAAGGACCCAGTACTTC
cdr3_aa: CASSASRSGRTQYF

j_call: TRBJ2-5
v_call: TRBV6-1
clone_size: .
d_call: TRBD2
cdr3_nt: TGTGCCAGCAGTCCGCCGGGACTAGCGGGAGCTCGGACCCAGTACTTC
cdr3_aa: CASSPPGLAGARTQYF

j_call: TRBJ2-1
v_call: TRBV4-2
clone_size: many
d_call: .
cdr3_nt: TGTGCCAGCAGCCAAGAGAGGCAGAGGAACAATGAGCAGTTCTTC
cdr3_aa: CASSQERQRNNEQFF

j_call: TRBJ2-2
v_call: TRBV18
clone_size: .
d_call: .
cdr3_nt: TGTGCCAGCTCACCTTCAAACGGGGAGCTGTTTTTT
cdr3_aa: CASSPSNGELFF

j_call: TRBJ2-2
v_call: TRBV11-2
clone_size: .
d_call: TRBD2
cdr3_nt: TGTGCCAGCAGCACGGTGGGACTAGCGGGAACCGGGGAGCTGTTTTTT
cdr3_aa: CASSTVGLAGTGELFF

j_call: TRBJ2-1
v_call: TRBV7-2
clone_size: .
d_call: TRBD1
cdr3_nt: TGTGCCAGCAGCGCAAGGGTTTGGACAGGGGAAAATGAGCAGTTCTTC
cdr3_aa: CASSARVWTGENEQFF

j_call: TRBJ2-3
v_call: TRBV18
clone_size: few
d_call: .
cdr3_nt: TGTGCCAGCTCACCAGTGGGAGAGGGGTCGCAGTATTTT
cdr3_aa: CASSPVGEGSQYF

j_call: TRBJ2-1
v_call: TRBV20-1
clone_size: .
d_call: .
cdr3_nt: TGCAGTGCTAGGGACGGAGGCGATGAGCAGTTCTTC
cdr3_aa: CSARDGGDEQFF

j_call: TRBJ2-2
v_call: TRBV14
clone_size: many
d_call: .
cdr3_nt: TGTGCCAGCAGCAGGGCAGCGAACACCGGGGAGCTGTTTTTT
cdr3_aa: CASSRAANTGELFF

j_call: TRBJ2-2
v_call: TRBV3-1
clone_size: few
d_call: .
cdr3_nt: TGTGCCACCGGGGATTGGGACACCGGGGAGCTGTTTTTT
cdr3_aa: CATGDWDTGELFF

j_call: TRBJ2-3
v_call: TRBV20-1
clone_size: .
d_call: .
cdr3_nt: TGCAGTGAAATAAAAGGTTATACGCAGTATTTT
cdr3_aa: CSEIKGYTQYF

j_call: TRBJ1-6
v_call: TRBV10-3
clone_size: few
d_call: .
cdr3_nt: TGTGCCATCAGTGACCCCGACGGTCCAAGCTCACCCCTCCACTTT
cdr3_aa: CAISDPDGPSSPLHF

j_call: TRBJ1-6
v_call: TRBV12-3/TRBV12-4
clone_size: many
d_call: .
cdr3_nt: TGTGCCAGCAGTGCAGGGGCCGGGGATAATTCACCCCTCCACTTT
cdr3_aa: CASSAGAGDNSPLHF

j_call: TRBJ1-2
v_call: TRBV5-6
clone_size: .
d_call: .
cdr3_nt: TGTGCCAGCAGCTTGGAAGTGACAGCGCTCCGCGGCTACACCTTC
cdr3_aa: CASSLEVTALRGYTF

j_call: TRBJ1-2
v_call: TRBV20-1
clone_size: many
d_call: .
cdr3_nt: TGCAGTGCTAGAGATGGGAACAGCCTTGGCTACACCTTC
cdr3_aa: CSARDGNSLGYTF

j_call: TRBJ2-7
v_call: TRBV6-5
clone_size: few
d_call: TRBD1
cdr3_nt: TGTGCCAGCAGTTCAGGACAGGCCCCCTACGAGCAGTACTTC
cdr3_aa: CASSSGQAPYEQYF

j_call: TRBJ2-7
v_call: TRBV5-1
clone_size: few
d_call: TRBD2
cdr3_nt: TGCGCCAGCAGCCATGGGACTAGCGGATCCTACGAGCAGTACTTC
cdr3_aa: CASSHGTSGSYEQYF

j_call: TRBJ2-1
v_call: TRBV20-1
clone_size: .
d_call: .
cdr3_nt: TGCAGTGCTAGAGAAGTACAGAGGAATGAGCAGTTCTTC
cdr3_aa: CSAREVQRNEQFF

j_call: TRBJ2-5
v_call: TRBV20-1
clone_size: .
d_call: .
cdr3_nt: TGCAGTGCTAGCCCCGCCAGGGGCCCCGACCAAGAGACCCAGTACTTC
cdr3_aa: CSASPARGPDQETQYF

j_call: TRBJ1-3
v_call: TRBV12-3/TRBV12-4
clone_size: .
d_call: .
cdr3_nt: TGTGCCAGCAATCGACAGAGCTCTGGAAACACCATATATTTT
cdr3_aa: CASNRQSSGNTIYF

j_call: TRBJ2-1
v_call: TRBV14
clone_size: many
d_call: TRBD2
cdr3_nt: TGTGCCAGCAGCCAATTAGCGGGCCGCTCCTACAATGAGCAGTTCTTC
cdr3_aa: CASSQLAGRSYNEQFF

j_call: TRBJ2-2
v_call: TRBV2
clone_size: .
d_call: .
cdr3_nt: TGTGCCAGCAGTGACATTACGAACACCGGGGAGCTGTTTTTT
cdr3_aa: CASSDITNTGELFF

j_call: TRBJ2-1
v_call: TRBV6-2/TRBV6-3
clone_size: many
d_call: TRBD2
cdr3_nt: TGTGCCAGCATGGCCATAGGGACTACTATATACAATGAGCAGTTCTTC
cdr3_aa: CASMAIGTTIYNEQFF

j_call: TRBJ1-6
v_call: TRBV5-5
clone_size: .
d_call: .
cdr3_nt: TGTGCCAGCAGCTTGGCCCAGGGGCGTAATAATTCACCCCTCCACTTT
cdr3_aa: CASSLAQGRNNSPLHF

j_call: TRBJ2-2
v_call: TRBV5-1
clone_size: few
d_call: TRBD2
cdr3_nt: TGCGCCAGCAGCTTGGCTCCCAGCGGGGTGACCGGGGAGCTGTTTTTT
cdr3_aa: CASSLAPSGVTGELFF

j_call: TRBJ2-3
v_call: TRBV20-1
clone_size: few
d_call: TRBD2
cdr3_nt: TGCAGTGCTACCCACACTAGCGGGAGAACAGATACGCAGTATTTT
cdr3_aa: CSATHTSGRTDTQYF

j_call: TRBJ2-5
v_call: TRBV15
clone_size: few
d_call: TRBD1
cdr3_nt: TGTGCCACCAGGACAGGGGGGCAACCAGAGACCCAGTACTTC
cdr3_aa: CATRTGGQPETQYF

j_call: TRBJ2-7
v_call: TRBV29-1
clone_size: .
d_call: TRBD2
cdr3_nt: TGCAGGGTTGGCCCCCGGGGGGGGTCTTACGAGCAGTACTTC
cdr3_aa: CRVGPRGGSYEQYF